The rows below give T cell receptor beta chains drawn from one sample of a study of cytomegalovirus exposure and HLA in healthy donors. Some clones are missing from TCRdb's copy, which holds only in-frame ones; the method was immunoSEQ multiplex PCR. The table shows tens of thousands of clones, with less than 80% occurring only once. Sequencing was performed on PBMCs. The receptors originated from a young man in good health and CMV-seronegative. Both conserved end residues are part of each CDR3. A D gene is named only where the DNA matches it firmly. Some rows mark clone size as missing; the rest say once, few, many or name a class of expanded clone.

TRBV30,TRBJ2-5,.,.,CAWNVGGITYQETQYF,TGTGCCTGGAATGTTGGCGGCATCACGTACCAAGAGACCCAGTACTTC
TRBV28,TRBJ2-4,TRBD2,.,CASSFGLANVKAKNIQYF,TGTGCCAGCAGTTTTGGACTAGCGAACGTTAAAGCCAAAAACATTCAGTACTTC
TRBV4-1,TRBJ1-5,.,.,CASSQDRGQPQHF,TGCGCCAGCAGCCAAGATAGGGGACAGCCCCAGCATTTT
TRBV11-2,TRBJ2-7,TRBD2,.,CASHPGRETYEQYF,TGTGCCAGCCACCCAGGGAGGGAAACCTACGAGCAGTACTTC
TRBV2,TRBJ2-1,.,.,CASMSSVSGLTKEQFF,TGTGCCAGCATGAGCTCCGTCAGCGGACTGACAAAAGAGCAGTTCTTC
TRBV18,TRBJ2-3,TRBD2,.,CASSLYSGIADTQYF,TGTGCCAGCTCGCTTTACAGCGGGATCGCAGATACGCAGTATTTT
TRBV29-1,TRBJ2-7,.,few,CSVLGLPASSYEQYF,TGCAGCGTTCTCGGTCTTCCTGCGAGCTCCTACGAGCAGTACTTC
TRBV5-1,TRBJ1-2,TRBD1,.,CASSLRDSPGNYGYTF,TGCGCCAGCAGCTTGAGGGACAGCCCGGGTAACTATGGCTACACCTTC
TRBV30,TRBJ1-2,.,.,CAWSPTGRGYTF,TGTGCCTGGAGTCCTACCGGGAGGGGCTACACCTTC
TRBV30,TRBJ1-4,.,.,CAWSLDRGSNEKLFF,TGTGCCTGGAGTTTGGACCGGGGTTCTAATGAAAAACTGTTTTTT
TRBV4-2,TRBJ2-1,.,few,CASSQGEPNEQFF,TGTGCCAGCAGCCAAGGGGAGCCCAATGAGCAGTTCTTC
TRBV7-2,TRBJ2-5,.,.,CASSSGGQETQYF,.
TRBV30,TRBJ1-2,TRBD1,.,CAWSVLGTGTNYGYTF,TGTGCCTGGAGTGTACTCGGGACAGGAACTAACTATGGCTACACCTTC
TRBV5-6,TRBJ1-2,.,few,CASSFSLAPGNSTF,TGTGCCAGCAGCTTTAGCTTGGCTCCAGGGAACTCCACCTTC
TRBV29-1,TRBJ2-3,.,.,CSVLRGPPPYTQYF,TGCAGCGTCCTAAGAGGCCCACCACCGTATACGCAGTATTTT
TRBV2,TRBJ2-7,TRBD1,.,CASLQTGMFNEQYF,TGTGCCAGCCTTCAGACAGGGATGTTCAACGAGCAGTACTTC
TRBV23-1,TRBJ2-2,TRBD1,.,CATGVRDRARTGELFF,TGCGCCACCGGGGTGAGGGACAGGGCCCGCACCGGGGAGCTGTTTTTT
TRBV13,TRBJ2-2,.,once,CASSPLRERTGAGELFF,TGTGCCAGCAGCCCCCTCCGGGAGCGAACGGGGGCCGGGGAGCTGTTTTTT
TRBV7-6,TRBJ2-3,.,.,CASSPTVNTDTQYF,TGTGCCAGCAGCCCCACAGTAAACACAGATACGCAGTATTTT
TRBV2,TRBJ2-7,.,.,CASSDLSRGTYEQYF,TGTGCCAGCAGTGATTTGTCCAGGGGTACCTACGAGCAGTACTTC
TRBV11-2,TRBJ2-7,TRBD1,.,CASSSETGPLEQYF,TGTGCCAGCAGCTCCGAGACAGGGCCCCTCGAGCAGTACTTC
TRBV4-1,TRBJ1-4,.,.,CASSQENIEKLFF,TGCGCCAGCAGCCAAGAAAACATTGAAAAACTGTTTTTT
TRBV12-5,TRBJ2-1,.,.,CASGLEPNFAEQFF,TGTGCTAGTGGTTTGGAACCGAACTTCGCTGAGCAGTTCTTC
TRBV7-7,TRBJ2-1,TRBD2,.,CASSLGGGAGNEQFF,TGTGCTAGCAGCTTAGGCGGGGGGGCCGGGAATGAGCAGTTCTTC
TRBV2,TRBJ1-1,.,.,CASQADRLNTEAFF,TGTGCCAGCCAGGCGGACAGATTGAACACTGAAGCTTTCTTT
TRBV27,TRBJ2-6,.,.,CASSIGSSGANVLTF,TGTGCCAGCAGTATAGGGAGCTCTGGGGCCAACGTCCTGACTTTC
TRBV25-1,TRBJ1-2,TRBD1,.,CASSDFGRGHRTEGYTF,TGTGCCAGCAGTGATTTCGGCAGGGGGCACAGAACGGAGGGCTACACCTTC
TRBV28,TRBJ2-7,.,.,CASRPSSVYEQYF,TGTGCCAGCAGGCCGTCATCGGTTTACGAGCAGTACTTC
TRBV28,TRBJ1-5,TRBD1,.,CATLSRGPGQPQHF,TGTGCCACCTTATCCAGGGGGCCAGGTCAGCCCCAGCATTTT
TRBV2,TRBJ1-6,.,.,CASSIDTFNSPLHF,TGTGCCAGCAGTATTGACACGTTTAATTCACCCCTCCACTTT
TRBV11-2,TRBJ1-1,.,.,CASSHPQGYVPEAFF,TGTGCCAGCAGCCACCCACAGGGATATGTCCCTGAAGCTTTCTTT
TRBV25-1,TRBJ2-7,.,.,CASSDRLTYEQYF,TGTGCCAGCAGTGACAGATTAACCTACGAGCAGTACTTC
TRBV27,TRBJ2-7,.,.,CASSYSNEQYF,TGTGCCAGCAGTTATAGTAACGAGCAGTACTTC
TRBV7-2,TRBJ1-2,TRBD1,.,CASSLRFDRVNFGYTF,TGTGCCAGCAGCTTACGTTTCGACAGGGTGAATTTTGGCTACACCTTC
TRBV7-2,TRBJ2-1,TRBD1,few,CATRQGPNNEQFF,TGTGCCACCAGACAGGGTCCCAACAATGAGCAGTTCTTC
TRBV4-2,TRBJ2-7,TRBD2,few,CASSQETSGANEQYF,TGTGCCAGCAGCCAAGAGACTAGCGGAGCAAACGAGCAGTACTTC
TRBV9,TRBJ2-1,TRBD2,.,CASSVVNSGGRNEQFF,TGTGCCAGCAGCGTAGTCAATAGCGGGGGGCGGAATGAGCAGTTCTTC
TRBV6-6,TRBJ1-6,.,many,CASSYSGENSPLHF,TGTGCCAGCAGTTACTCCGGGGAGAATTCACCCCTCCACTTT
TRBV7-3,TRBJ2-5,TRBD1,once,CASSYGTGETQYF,TGTGCCAGCAGCTATGGGACAGGAGAGACCCAGTACTTC
TRBV19,TRBJ1-2,.,.,CASIVSGGSYGYTF,TGTGCCAGTATAGTTTCCGGGGGTTCCTATGGCTACACCTTC
TRBV10-3,TRBJ1-2,.,.,CAISVLVDYGYTF,TGTGCCATCAGTGTATTAGTGGACTATGGCTACACCTTC
TRBV4-1,TRBJ2-3,TRBD2,.,CASSQEPLWSGDTDTQYF,TGCGCCAGCAGCCAAGAGCCTCTATGGAGCGGGGACACAGATACGCAGTATTTT
TRBV7-9,TRBJ1-2,TRBD1,.,CASSRGQGNGYTF,TGTGCCAGCAGCCGTGGACAGGGGAATGGCTACACCTTC
TRBV1,TRBJ1-2,.,.,CTSSAYEINRGLGYTF,TGCACCAGCAGCGCCTACGAAATAAACAGGGGGCTCGGCTACACCTTC
TRBV29-1,TRBJ2-3,TRBD2,once,CSVDSRGSTDTQYF,TGCAGCGTTGATTCGCGGGGGAGCACAGATACGCAGTATTTT
TRBV27,TRBJ2-1,TRBD1,.,CASSSPSDRRNEQFF,TGTGCCAGCAGTTCCCCCTCGGACAGGCGCAATGAGCAGTTCTTC
TRBV7-9,TRBJ1-5,TRBD1,.,CASSSGRQGSQPQHF,TGTGCCAGCAGCTCAGGGAGACAGGGGAGTCAGCCCCAGCATTTT